This record covers a single T cell receptor beta chain. This entry comes from a study of blood T cell repertoires in COVID-19. For the study at large: Acute and convalescent COVID-19 samples came from the United States, Italy and Spain.

This CDR3 spans 13 amino acids. In germline, CDR1 is MNHEY, CDR2 SVGAGI. Between the trimmed V and J ends, which lost 7 bases and 6 bases, there was a span of 10 bases. In the study's own analysis: Reference gene primer amplification gave estimated nucleated cell counts. The method was immunoSEQ multiplex PCR; TCRdb's version includes in-frame clones alone and lacks a portion of them. V and J calls and clone size follow that table, whereas D and trimming were derived from the DNA. The sample holds around 100,000 clones, less than 90% seen once. This receptor was identified in a man at least 80 years old with acute or convalescent COVID-19. What was sequenced was peripheral blood. The V call is TRBV6-5, the J call TRBJ1-6; TRBD1 is a possible D gene (5 bases). As DNA, the CDR3 is TGTGCCAGCACGCCGACAGCTAATTCACCCCTCCACTTT. It codes for CASTPTANSPLHF.